The source of this TCR beta chain is a study of CD8 T cells in ankylosing spondylitis. MiXCR was run by TCRdb on the 5' RACE reads, yielding one entry per CDR3 protein. The sample includes 100,000 to 150,000 distinct CDR3 sequences, 9.3% seen only once; the top ten take roughly 3.4%. The CDR3 has 14 residues. Germline V gene lookup returns CDR1 LNHNV and CDR2 YYDKDF (reference sequence). Trimming left V 3 bases short and J 3 bases short, with 12 bases between. In its sample, this clonotype was seen many times. This TCR was recovered from a male donor with ankylosing spondylitis or in good health (not recorded which). Specimen: blood, either unsorted or a sorted T cell fraction (not recorded which). This rearrangement joins TRBV15 to TRBJ2-7, with D maybe TRBD1 (6 bases). CDR3 protein: CATSRDRAIYEQYF. The CDR3, as DNA: TGTGCCACCAGCAGGGACAGAGCAATCTACGAGCAGTACTTC.